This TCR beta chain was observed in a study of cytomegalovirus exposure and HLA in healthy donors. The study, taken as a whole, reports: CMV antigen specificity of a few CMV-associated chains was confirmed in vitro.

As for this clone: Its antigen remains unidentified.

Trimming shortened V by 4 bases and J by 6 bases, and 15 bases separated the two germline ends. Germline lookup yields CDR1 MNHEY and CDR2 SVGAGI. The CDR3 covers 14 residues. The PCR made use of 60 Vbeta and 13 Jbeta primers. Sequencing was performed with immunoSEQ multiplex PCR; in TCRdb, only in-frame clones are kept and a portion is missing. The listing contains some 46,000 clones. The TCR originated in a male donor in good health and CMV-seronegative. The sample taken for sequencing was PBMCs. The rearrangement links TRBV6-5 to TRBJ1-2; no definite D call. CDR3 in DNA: TGTGCCAGCAGTTCGAGCCAAAAGGAGGATGGCTACACCTTC. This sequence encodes CASSSSQKEDGYTF.